This entry concerns a single T cell receptor (beta chain). Its target is not known. At deep level, the assay was performed. TCRdb's table, derived via immunoSEQ multiplex PCR, lists solely in-frame clones and lacks some. The data hold around 330,000 clones, with 74% observed a single time. All the donors were Caucasian adults who lived in Nashville, Tennessee. Naive CD4+ cells were CD45RA-selected; the remaining cells were memory. This sample is part of a study of shared clonotypes between healthy human individuals. Germline V gene sequence: CDR1 SGDLS, CDR2 YYNGEE. Between the trimmed V and J ends, which lost 0 bases and 0 bases, there was a span of 8 bases. The CDR3 length is 15 residues. Study findings and constraints: Non-shared clonotypes had lower generation probabilities than clonotypes shared by all four sorted-subset donors.

The origin of this receptor is a man between 25 and 39 years old in good health. The genes are TRBV9 and TRBJ2-3, with D hard to call. Sequencing input: memory CD4+ T cells sorted from blood. Subset: CD45RA-negative fraction. This chain's CDR3 is CASSVVPMSTDTQYF. The CDR3 DNA reads as TGTGCCAGCAGCGTAGTCCCCATGAGCACAGATACGCAGTATTTT.